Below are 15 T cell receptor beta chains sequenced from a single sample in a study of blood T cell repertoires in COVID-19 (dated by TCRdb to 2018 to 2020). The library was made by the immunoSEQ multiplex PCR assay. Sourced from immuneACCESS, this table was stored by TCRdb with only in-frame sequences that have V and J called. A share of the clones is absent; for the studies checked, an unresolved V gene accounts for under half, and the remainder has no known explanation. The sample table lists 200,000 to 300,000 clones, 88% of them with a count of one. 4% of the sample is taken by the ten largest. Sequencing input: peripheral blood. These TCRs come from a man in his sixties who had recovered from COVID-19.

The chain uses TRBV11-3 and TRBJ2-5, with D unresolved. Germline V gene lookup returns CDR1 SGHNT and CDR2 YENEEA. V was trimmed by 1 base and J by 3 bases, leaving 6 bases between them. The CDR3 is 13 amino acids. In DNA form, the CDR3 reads TGTGCCAGCAGCTTAGGGGCAGAAGAGACCCAGTACTTC. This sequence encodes CASSLGAEETQYF. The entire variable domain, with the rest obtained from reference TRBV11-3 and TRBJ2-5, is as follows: EAGVVQSPRYKIIEKKQPVAFWCNPISGHNTLYWYLQNLGQGPELLIRYENEEAVDDSQLPKDRFSAERLKGVDSTLKIQPAELGDSAVYLCASSLGAEETQYFGPGTRLLVL.

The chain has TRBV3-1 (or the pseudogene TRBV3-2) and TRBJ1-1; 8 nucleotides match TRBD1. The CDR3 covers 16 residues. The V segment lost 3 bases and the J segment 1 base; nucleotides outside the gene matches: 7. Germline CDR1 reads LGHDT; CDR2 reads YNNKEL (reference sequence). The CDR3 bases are TGTGCCAGCAGCCATATGCCAGGGGGCCGGAACACTGAAGCTTTCTTT. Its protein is CASSHMPGGRNTEAFF.

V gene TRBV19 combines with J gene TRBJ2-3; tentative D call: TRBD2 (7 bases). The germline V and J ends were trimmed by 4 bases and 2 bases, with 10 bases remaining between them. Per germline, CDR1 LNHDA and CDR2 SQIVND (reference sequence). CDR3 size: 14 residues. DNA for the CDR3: TGTGCCAGTAGTAATCGGGGGGCCACAGATACGCAGTATTTT. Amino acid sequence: CASSNRGATDTQYF.

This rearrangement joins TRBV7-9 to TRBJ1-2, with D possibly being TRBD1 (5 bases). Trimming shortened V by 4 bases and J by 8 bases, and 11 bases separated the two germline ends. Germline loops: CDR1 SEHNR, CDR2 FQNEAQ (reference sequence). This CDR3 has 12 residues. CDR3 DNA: TGTGCCAGCAGCTCAGGGTTACAAGGCTACACCTTC. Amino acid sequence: CASSSGLQGYTF.

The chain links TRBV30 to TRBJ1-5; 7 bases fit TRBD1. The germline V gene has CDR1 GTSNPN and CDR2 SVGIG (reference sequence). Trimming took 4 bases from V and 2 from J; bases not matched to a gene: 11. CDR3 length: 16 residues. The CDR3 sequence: CAWNLGQLFGNQPQHF. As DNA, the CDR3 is TGTGCCTGGAACCTGGGACAGCTGTTTGGCAATCAGCCCCAGCATTTT.

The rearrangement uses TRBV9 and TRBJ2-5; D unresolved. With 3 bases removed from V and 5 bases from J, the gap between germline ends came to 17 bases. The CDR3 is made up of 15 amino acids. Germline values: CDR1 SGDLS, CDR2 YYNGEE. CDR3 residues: CASSALSSGIETQYF. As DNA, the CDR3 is TGTGCCAGCAGCGCCCTTTCTAGTGGTATCGAGACCCAGTACTTC.

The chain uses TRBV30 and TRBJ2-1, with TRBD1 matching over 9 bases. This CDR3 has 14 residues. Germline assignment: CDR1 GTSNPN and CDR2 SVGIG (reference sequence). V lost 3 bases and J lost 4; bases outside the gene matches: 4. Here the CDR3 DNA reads TGTGCCTGGAGGGGACAGGGTGCGTACAATGAGCAGTTCTTC. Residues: CAWRGQGAYNEQFF.

Here the CDR3 DNA reads TGTGCCAGCAGCCAGGATGGCGGGACCAAGGGTCAGCCCCAGCATTTT. It codes for CASSQDGGTKGQPQHF. The V call is TRBV3-1 (or the pseudogene TRBV3-2), the J call TRBJ1-5; D may be TRBD1 (5 bases). The V end lost 3 bases, the J end lost 6 bases, and 18 bases lay between the germline ends. Germline CDR1 LGHDT, CDR2 YNNKEL (reference sequence). The CDR3 is 16 residues long.

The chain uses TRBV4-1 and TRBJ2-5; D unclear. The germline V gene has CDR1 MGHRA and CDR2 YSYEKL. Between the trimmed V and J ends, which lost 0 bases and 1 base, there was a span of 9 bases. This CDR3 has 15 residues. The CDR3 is CASSQDRHLQETQYF. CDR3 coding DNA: TGCGCCAGCAGCCAAGATAGACACCTCCAAGAGACCCAGTACTTC.

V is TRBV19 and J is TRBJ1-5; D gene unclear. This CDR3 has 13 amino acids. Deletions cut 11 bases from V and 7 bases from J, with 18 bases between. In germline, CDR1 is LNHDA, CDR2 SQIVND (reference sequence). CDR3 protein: CAWPPFNGQPQHF. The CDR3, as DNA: TGTGCCTGGCCCCCATTCAACGGGCAGCCCCAGCATTTT.

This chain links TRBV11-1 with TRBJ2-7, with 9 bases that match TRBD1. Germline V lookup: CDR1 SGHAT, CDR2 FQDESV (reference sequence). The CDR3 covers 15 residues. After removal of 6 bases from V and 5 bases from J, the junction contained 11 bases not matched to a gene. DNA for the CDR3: TGTGCCAGCAGACTAACAGGGGGCAACCGTAACGAGCAGTACTTC. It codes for CASRLTGGNRNEQYF.

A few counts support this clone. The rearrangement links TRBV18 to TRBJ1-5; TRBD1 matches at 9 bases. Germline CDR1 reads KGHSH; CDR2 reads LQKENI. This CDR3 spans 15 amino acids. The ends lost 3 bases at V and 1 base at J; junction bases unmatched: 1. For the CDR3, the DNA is TGTGCCAGCTCACCCGGACAGGGGAGCAATCAGCCCCAGCATTTT. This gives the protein CASSPGQGSNQPQHF.

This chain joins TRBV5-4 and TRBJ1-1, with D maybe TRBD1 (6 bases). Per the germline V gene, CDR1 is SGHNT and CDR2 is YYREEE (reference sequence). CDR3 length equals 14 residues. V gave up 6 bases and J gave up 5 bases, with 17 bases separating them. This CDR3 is CASTQKRGTTEAFF. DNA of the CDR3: TGTGCCAGCACCCAAAAAAGGGGGACGACTGAAGCTTTCTTT.

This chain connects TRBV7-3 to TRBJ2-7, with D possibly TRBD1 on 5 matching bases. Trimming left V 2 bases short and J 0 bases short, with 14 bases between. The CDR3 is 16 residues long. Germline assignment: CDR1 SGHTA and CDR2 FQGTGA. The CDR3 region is CASSLGSGQGSYEQYF. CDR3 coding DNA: TGTGCCAGCAGCTTAGGCTCTGGGCAGGGCTCCTACGAGCAGTACTTC.

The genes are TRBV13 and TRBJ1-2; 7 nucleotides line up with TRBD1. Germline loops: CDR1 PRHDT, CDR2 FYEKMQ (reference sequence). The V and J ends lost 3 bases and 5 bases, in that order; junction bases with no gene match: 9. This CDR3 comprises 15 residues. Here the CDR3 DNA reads TGTGCCAGCAGCTTTCGAGGGGGCGCGGTTTATGGCTACACCTTC. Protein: CASSFRGGAVYGYTF.